The next 15 T cell receptor beta chains were all read from a single sample in a study of T cells in Graves' hyperthyroidism and ophthalmopathy. Template material for amplifying TCR beta CDR3 regions consisted of RNA transcripts. HTBI primers were the set used in a first-round RT-PCR of the TCR CDR3. TCRdb used MiXCR to reprocess the multiplex PCR reads, holding one entry per CDR3 protein. Of 250,000 to 300,000 distinct CDR3 sequences listed, 15% are singletons. Sequencing was done on a sample of blood. The receptor set was obtained from a woman aged 45-65 years with Graves' hyperthyroidism that later progressed to Graves' ophthalmopathy.

This clonotype was detected many times. The rearrangement joins TRBV27 to TRBJ2-1; no clear D. Germline V lookup: CDR1 MNHEY, CDR2 SMNVEV (reference sequence). The CDR3 covers 13 residues. Trimming pared 5 bases from V and 11 bases from J, leaving 16 bases between. In DNA form, the CDR3 reads TGTGCCAGCAGTCGGCTCTATACAGCCCAGCAGTTCTTC. It is translated as CASSRLYTAQQFF.

There are a few counts of this clonotype. J is TRBJ1-6 and V is TRBV3-1, with D perhaps matching TRBD1 (6 bases). CDR3 length: 18 amino acids. The germline V gene has CDR1 LGHDT and CDR2 YNNKEL (reference sequence). V gave up 0 bases and J gave up 3 bases, with 15 bases separating them. CDR3 residues: CASSQEGGGGFYNSPLHF. DNA for the CDR3: TGTGCCAGCAGCCAAGAGGGCGGGGGCGGATTCTATAATTCACCCCTCCACTTT.

This rearrangement joins TRBV19 to TRBJ2-6, with D uncertain. Germline V gene sequence: CDR1 LNHDA, CDR2 SQIVND (reference sequence). This CDR3 region has 14 residues. The V gene lost 3 bases and the J gene lost 0 bases, with 3 bases spanning the gap. As DNA, the CDR3 is TGTGCCAGTAGTATTGCCTCTGGGGCCAACGTCCTGACTTTC. Translated, it gives CASSIASGANVLTF. The full variable domain, rest sourced from reference TRBV19 and TRBJ2-6, is DGGITQSPKYLFRKEGQNVTLSCEQNLNHDAMYWYRQDPGQGLRLIYYSQIVNDFQKGDIAEGYSVSREKKESFPLTVTSAQKNPTAFYLCASSIASGANVLTFGAGSRLTVL.

This chain connects TRBV11-1 to TRBJ2-5, with 7 bases aligning to TRBD1. This CDR3 has 14 amino acids. Germline lookup yields CDR1 SGHAT and CDR2 FQDESV (reference sequence). V lost 7 bases, J lost 4 bases, and 9 bases stayed unmatched. CDR3 amino acids: CASTSIAGGETQYF. For the CDR3, the DNA is TGTGCCAGCACCTCTATTGCAGGGGGAGAGACCCAGTACTTC. Together with reference TRBV11-1 and TRBJ2-5, the CDR3 gives the full variable domain: EAEVAQSPRYKITEKSQAVAFWCDPISGHATLYWYRQILGQGPELLVQFQDESVVDDSQLPKDRFSAERLKGVDSTLKIQPAELGDSAMYLCASTSIAGGETQYFGPGTRLLVL.

This clonotype was seen a few times. CDR3 bases: TGTGCCAGTGGTAGAGGGCAGCCAGCTAACTATGGCTACACCTTC. Amino acids: CASGRGQPANYGYTF. The rearrangement uses TRBV19 and TRBJ1-2; no definite D call. CDR3 size: 15 residues. The germline V gene has CDR1 LNHDA and CDR2 SQIVND (reference sequence). Trimming pared 8 bases from V and 0 bases from J, leaving 16 bases between.

This sequence joins TRBV6-1 and TRBJ1-1, with D possibly TRBD1 on 6 matching bases. CDR1 is MNHNS, CDR2 SASEGT, per germline. CDR3 length: 15 residues. V lost 6 bases and J 3 bases, leaving 17 bases between the germline ends. In DNA form, the CDR3 reads TGTGCCAGCAGGGATCTCACAGGGTGGCACACTGAAGCTTTCTTT. Protein sequence: CASRDLTGWHTEAFF.

The chain employs TRBV5-1 and TRBJ1-1, with 10 bases matching TRBD1. This CDR3 is 17 amino acids long. Germline V gives CDR1 SGHRS, CDR2 YFSETQ. The V and J ends lost 3 bases and 1 base, in that order; junction bases with no gene match: 9. This CDR3 is CASSSRTRQGANTEAFF. The CDR3 region has the DNA TGCGCCAGCAGCTCCCGAACCCGACAGGGGGCGAACACTGAAGCTTTCTTT.

The chain employs TRBV4-1 and TRBJ2-7; 10 nucleotides line up with TRBD2. The CDR3 is 15 amino acids. After removal of 1 base from V and 4 bases from J, the junction contained 4 bases not matched to a gene. Germline V gene data show CDR1 as MGHRA and CDR2 as YSYEKL. The CDR3 nucleotides read TGCGCCAGCAGCCAAGGAAATAGCGGGGGGTACGAGCAGTACTTC. Translation gives CASSQGNSGGYEQYF.

This clonotype was seen only once. The chain has TRBV19 and TRBJ2-3, with 9 bases fitting TRBD2. The V segment lost 3 bases and the J segment 6 bases; nucleotides outside the gene matches: 10. Germline-derived CDR1 and CDR2 are LNHDA and SQIVND (reference sequence). This CDR3 is built from 16 residues. Here the CDR3 DNA reads TGTGCCAGTAGTATGGCTCTAGCGGGGCCCCGGGATACGCAGTATTTT. This gives the protein CASSMALAGPRDTQYF.

This clonotype appeared many times. The chain couples TRBV5-1 to TRBJ2-2; D perhaps matches TRBD2 (5 bases). The germline V gene encodes CDR1 SGHRS and CDR2 YFSETQ. The V end lost 2 bases, the J end lost 3 bases, and 11 bases lay between the germline ends. The CDR3 has 15 amino acids. For the CDR3, the DNA is TGCGCCAGCAGCTTATCGGGGTACGACACCGGGGAGCTGTTTTTT. Its translation is CASSLSGYDTGELFF.

This clonotype was counted many times. The rearrangement joins TRBV5-1 to TRBJ2-6, with no clear D. Trimming removed 4 bases at V and 3 bases at J, with 14 bases between. The germline gives CDR1 SGHRS, CDR2 YFSETQ. This CDR3 spans 16 amino acids. CDR3 region: CASSRMQVGGANVLTF. The CDR3 DNA sequence: TGCGCCAGCAGCAGAATGCAGGTTGGTGGGGCCAACGTCCTGACTTTC.

The chain has TRBV20-1 and TRBJ1-2; D gene unclear. Germline V lookup: CDR1 DFQATT, CDR2 SNEGSKA (reference sequence). This CDR3 is 12 amino acids long. Trimming removed 3 bases from V and 0 bases from J, with 5 bases in between. The CDR3 reads CSASKSNYGYTF. CDR3 nucleotide sequence: TGCAGTGCTAGTAAATCTAACTATGGCTACACCTTC.

Only one count was recorded for this clonotype. The chain recombines TRBV2 with TRBJ1-5; D uncertain. Germline V lookup: CDR1 SNHLY, CDR2 FYNNEI. CDR3 size: 14 residues. V lost 5 bases and J 2 bases, leaving 10 bases between the germline ends. CDR3 residues: CASSLGAGNQPQHF. The CDR3 DNA reads TGTGCCAGCAGTTTAGGAGCCGGCAATCAGCCCCAGCATTTT.

The sample holds many counts of this clonotype. The chain has TRBV18 and TRBJ2-5; 7 nucleotides match TRBD2. Per the germline V gene, CDR1 is KGHSH and CDR2 is LQKENI. The CDR3 is 17 residues long. J lost 4 bases, V lost 3 bases, and 14 bases had no gene match. This CDR3 reads CASSPLFSQREGETQYF. The CDR3 DNA is TGTGCCAGCTCACCCCTGTTTTCCCAGCGGGAAGGAGAGACCCAGTACTTC.

This clonotype was seen repeatedly, ten times or more. The gene calls are TRBV30 and TRBJ1-4; D might be TRBD1 (6 bases). Germline values: CDR1 GTSNPN, CDR2 SVGIG (reference sequence). This CDR3 region has 14 residues. V shed 3 bases and J shed 6 bases, with 14 bases lying between them. The CDR3 region has the DNA TGTGCCTGGAGGACGAGGGGGGGAGATGAAAAACTGTTTTTT. Its translation: CAWRTRGGDEKLFF. Looking up the rest from reference TRBV30 and TRBJ1-4 gives the full variable domain: SQTIHQWPATLVQPVGSPLSLECTVEGTSNPNLYWYRQAAGRGLQLLFYSVGIGQISSEVPQNLSASRPQDRQFILSSKKLLLSDSGFYLCAWRTRGGDEKLFFGSGTQLSVL.